This T cell receptor beta chain was profiled in a study of cytomegalovirus exposure and HLA in healthy donors. General study points: Solely CMV serostatus was available to characterize immune exposure. In a later analysis, TCR beta V- and J-gene trimming was associated with a missense DCLRE1C variant.

The PCR ran on 60 Vbeta and 13 Jbeta primers. Authors' data handling: As a later analysis found, there were 80 million or so unique TCR beta chains, of which some 10 million were shared. Sequencing was performed with immunoSEQ multiplex PCR; in TCRdb, only in-frame clones are kept and a portion is missing. V, J and clone size reflect that table, while D and trimming were determined from the DNA. The sample holds about 90,000 clones, about three quarters seen once. Of note for this clone: No antigen is known for it.

The sequencing sample was made of PBMCs. The receptor was derived from a woman aged 40 to 50 in good health and CMV-seropositive.

The CDR3 sequence is CASSPGQGISYEQYF. The CDR3 DNA reads as TGTGCCAGCAGTCCCGGACAGGGAATCTCCTACGAGCAGTACTTC. The chain recombines TRBV9 with TRBJ2-7; 8 nucleotides line up with TRBD1. After removal of 5 bases from V and 0 bases from J, the junction contained 7 bases not matched to a gene. This CDR3 has 15 residues. Per the germline V gene, CDR1 is SGDLS and CDR2 is YYNGEE.